Listed here is a single TCR beta chain. Only in-frame clones appear in the TCRdb table, and some are missing; sequencing was by immunoSEQ multiplex PCR. This sample has roughly 50,000 clones, with about 91% found just once. This sample was taken from a study of blood T cell repertoires in COVID-19. This CDR3 contains 14 residues. Trimming at V came to 3 bases and at J to 6 bases, leaving 7 bases not matched to a gene. Germline values: CDR1 SGHDT, CDR2 YYEEEE. V is TRBV5-6 and J is TRBJ2-7; 9 bases are a match to TRBD2. The sequenced sample was peripheral blood. This clonotype was obtained from a woman aged 60 to 75 with active or convalescent COVID-19. The CDR3 sequence is CASSSKAGGGEQYF. The CDR3 DNA reads as TGTGCCAGCAGCTCGAAAGCGGGGGGCGGCGAGCAGTACTTC.